This T cell receptor beta chain comes out of a study of CD8+ T cells in alopecia areata. Extracted from the samples, RNA was reverse transcribed into cDNA to serve as the sequencing template. Data came from immunoSEQ multiplex PCR; TCRdb stores just in-frame clones and leaves some out. Of 9,500 to 15,000 clones in the sample, roughly three fifths were seen once. Note on this clone: The antigen is unknown.

Whole-study findings and limits: Compared with normal scalp, lesional scalp had higher clonality and more expanded CD8+ clones.

Lesional scalp punch biopsies and peripheral blood came from alopecia areata patients. Sequencing was performed on skin. This TCR was sampled from a human donor with alopecia areata.

The DNA for the CDR3 is TGTGCCAGCAGCGGAAAGGCGGGGGGCCTTGAAACCAGGTACAATGAGCAGTTCTTC. This codes for CASSGKAGGLETRYNEQFF. The chain joins TRBV7-9 to TRBJ2-1, with 8 bases fitting TRBD2. The CDR3 runs 19 residues. In germline, CDR1 is SEHNR, CDR2 FQNEAQ (reference sequence). With 5 bases clipped from V and 4 bases from J, the junction kept 19 bases outside the gene matches.